What follows are 29 T cell receptor beta chains derived from one specimen sequenced in a study of neoadjuvant nivolumab and ipilimumab in lung cancer. The data were produced by immunoSEQ multiplex PCR, yet TCRdb's version contains in-frame clones alone and is incomplete. Of about 30,000 clones in the sample, about 83% were seen once. This sample comprised tumor tissue, obtained after neoadjuvant nivolumab, alone or with ipilimumab, at or shortly before surgery. The receptor set was obtained from an adult with non-small cell lung cancer.

The genes are TRBV11-2 and TRBJ2-5; 11 bases are a match to TRBD1. Germline CDR1 reads SGHAT; CDR2 reads FQNNGV. CDR3 size: 17 residues. V trimming: 4 bases; J trimming: 5 bases; junction bases outside the gene matches: 12. CDR3 sequence: CASSSGGGQGVGETQYF. For the CDR3, the DNA is TGTGCCAGCAGCTCGGGGGGGGGACAGGGGGTCGGTGAGACCCAGTACTTC.

V and J are TRBV11-2 and TRBJ2-3; TRBD1 is a possible D gene (6 bases). The CDR3 is made up of 14 amino acids. The V end lost 1 base, the J end lost 4 bases, and 9 bases lay between the germline ends. Germline-derived CDR1 and CDR2 are SGHAT and FQNNGV. Written as DNA, the CDR3 is TGTGCCAGCAGCTTAGGACAGGTACCAGATACGCAGTATTTT. This codes for CASSLGQVPDTQYF.

This chain joins TRBV18 and TRBJ1-1, with 9 nucleotides matching TRBD1. V lost 5 bases and J lost 5; bases outside the gene matches: 6. CDR1 is KGHSH and CDR2 is LQKENI in the germline V gene. The CDR3 covers 14 residues. The CDR3 here is CASSRDRVGTEAFF. The DNA of the CDR3 is TGTGCCAGCTCAAGGGACAGGGTTGGTACTGAAGCTTTCTTT.

The chain employs TRBV28 and TRBJ1-2; D is unclear. Trimming took 6 bases from V and 7 from J, leaving 18 bases between them. The germline V gene encodes CDR1 MDHEN and CDR2 SYDVKM. The CDR3 covers 14 residues. The CDR3 sequence: CASSFPWPGTGYTF. CDR3 nucleotide sequence: TGTGCCAGCAGCTTTCCCTGGCCGGGTACTGGCTACACCTTC.

The V and J genes are TRBV5-3 and TRBJ1-5, with D perhaps TRBD1 (5 bases). TRBV5-3 belongs to the ORF category, with a function that is uncertain. V was cut by 0 bases and J by 0 bases, with 13 bases left in between. The CDR3 length is 17 residues. DNA for the CDR3: TGTGCCAGAAGCTTGGTCTTCCGGGGGTATAGCAATCAGCCCCAGCATTTT. Its protein product is CARSLVFRGYSNQPQHF.

The J gene is TRBJ1-2, the V gene TRBV5-6; D remains ambiguous. The germline CDR1 and CDR2 sequences are SGHDT and YYEEEE. Between the trimmed V and J ends, which lost 3 bases and 7 bases, there was a span of 13 bases. The CDR3 covers 13 residues. The CDR3 loop reads CASSYPGKAGYTF. The CDR3 coding sequence is TGTGCCAGCAGCTATCCCGGGAAGGCTGGCTACACCTTC.

This clone was seen only once. The gene calls are TRBV5-1 and TRBJ2-5; 7 positions match TRBD2. Germline CDR1 SGHRS, CDR2 YFSETQ. The CDR3 runs 15 residues. Losses at the gene ends were 4 bases for V and 1 base for J; bases not matched to a gene: 7. The DNA for the CDR3 is TGCGCCAGCAGCGGGGTAGCGGGCCTCCAAGAGACCCAGTACTTC. Protein product: CASSGVAGLQETQYF.

The rearrangement links TRBV7-9 to TRBJ1-1, with a weak D call TRBD1 (6 bases). Germline CDR1 reads SEHNR; CDR2 reads FQNEAQ (reference sequence). The CDR3 extends over 15 amino acids. Trimming stripped 5 bases from V and 6 bases from J, with 19 bases between. The CDR3 loop is CASSPRGGAEAEAFF. The CDR3 DNA sequence: TGTGCCAGCAGCCCCCGAGGGGGGGCGGAGGCTGAAGCTTTCTTT. Full variable domain (rest looked up from reference TRBV7-9 and TRBJ1-1): DTGVSQNPRHKITKRGQNVTFRCDPISEHNRLYWYRQTLGQGPEFLTYFQNEAQLEKSRLLSDRFSAERPKGSFSTLEIQRTEQGDSAMYLCASSPRGGAEAEAFFGQGTRLTVV.

The gene calls are TRBV7-9 and TRBJ2-7, with unresolved D. Germline assignment: CDR1 SEHNR and CDR2 FQNEAQ (reference sequence). The CDR3 sequence is 13 residues long. Between the trimmed V and J ends, which lost 3 bases and 3 bases, there was a span of 9 bases. CDR3 residues: CASSFLADYEQYF. CDR3 bases: TGTGCCAGCAGCTTTCTGGCGGACTACGAGCAGTACTTC.

This chain joins TRBV25-1 and TRBJ2-2; TRBD1 aligns across 7 bases. The CDR3 spans 14 residues. The junction had 5 bases not matched to a gene; V was cut back by 5 bases and J by 5 bases. Germline CDR1 and CDR2: MGHDK and SYGVNS. The CDR3 here is CASSLQGYTGELFF. CDR3 coding DNA: TGTGCCAGCAGTCTACAGGGGTATACCGGGGAGCTGTTTTTT. The whole variable domain, filled in from reference TRBV25-1 and TRBJ2-2, reads EADIYQTPRYLVIGTGKKITLECSQTMGHDKMYWYQQDPGMELHLIHYSYGVNSTEKGDLSSESTVSRIRTEHFPLTLESARPSHTSQYLCASSLQGYTGELFFGEGSRLTVL.

CDR3 sequence: CASSLESHGTDTQYF. The CDR3 DNA is TGTGCCAGCAGCTTAGAAAGCCACGGCACAGATACGCAGTATTTT. This chain links TRBV11-3 with TRBJ2-3, with D unclear. Germline V gene lookup returns CDR1 SGHNT and CDR2 YENEEA. The V gene lost 0 bases and the J gene lost 1 base, with 8 bases spanning the gap. This CDR3 contains 15 residues.

The chain has TRBV11-3 and TRBJ2-1; D call uncertain. The V and J ends lost 2 bases and 7 bases respectively, with 6 bases between them. The CDR3 has 12 residues. Germline V CDR1 and CDR2: SGHNT, YENEEA. This chain's CDR3 is CASSLQNNEQFF. CDR3 nucleotides: TGTGCCAGCAGCTTACAGAATAATGAGCAGTTCTTC.

V gene TRBV5-1 combines with J gene TRBJ1-1; D gene ambiguous. CDR1 and CDR2 from the germline V gene are SGHRS and YFSETQ. Trimming took 0 bases from V and 4 from J, leaving 7 bases between them. CDR3 length equals 13 residues. This CDR3 is CASSLARATEAFF. The CDR3 DNA is TGCGCCAGCAGCTTGGCCCGGGCCACTGAAGCTTTCTTT.

The chain joins TRBV6-5 to TRBJ1-1; TRBD1 is a possible D gene (5 bases). V was shortened by 3 bases and J by 5 bases, with 13 bases between the two germline ends. CDR3 length: 14 residues. Germline values: CDR1 MNHEY, CDR2 SVGAGI. CDR3 nucleotides: TGTGCCAGCAGTTATCGCCCGGGGGGGACTGAAGCTTTCTTT. This sequence encodes CASSYRPGGTEAFF.

The V call is TRBV7-9, the J call TRBJ2-2, with 10 bases aligning to TRBD2. Germline trimming cut 5 bases from V and 5 bases from J; bases unmatched to any gene: 17. The length of the CDR3 is 19 residues. The germline CDR1 and CDR2 sequences are SEHNR and FQNEAQ (reference sequence). The CDR3, as DNA: TGTGCCAGCAGCGCATGGGGCCCTAGCGGGAGCATGTCTACCGGGGAGCTGTTTTTT. It is translated as CASSAWGPSGSMSTGELFF.

V is TRBV2 and J is TRBJ2-2, with D unclear. Germline assignment: CDR1 SNHLY and CDR2 FYNNEI. V lost 6 bases, J lost 7 bases, and 12 bases lay in between. The CDR3 contains 13 residues. CDR3 coding DNA: TGTGCCAGCAGACCCTGGGCTGACGGGGAGCTGTTTTTT. Translated: CASRPWADGELFF.

The V gene is TRBV7-2, the J gene TRBJ2-1; possible D gene TRBD2, 6 bases. Trimming removed 5 bases from V and 9 bases from J, with 11 bases in between. Germline V gene lookup returns CDR1 SGHTA and CDR2 FQGNSA. The CDR3 length is 12 residues. CDR3 region: CASSLLGGEQFF. For the CDR3, the DNA is TGTGCCAGCAGCCTGCTGGGAGGTGAGCAGTTCTTC. The full variable domain, in which reference TRBV7-2 and TRBJ2-1 provide the parts outside the CDR3, is GAGVSQSPSNKVTEKGKDVELRCDPISGHTALYWYRQSLGQGLEFLIYFQGNSAPDKSGLPSDRFSAERTGGSVSTLTIQRTQQEDSAVYLCASSLLGGEQFFGPGTRLTVL.

This clone is a singleton in its sample. V is TRBV4-3 and J is TRBJ2-7, with 9 bases lining up with TRBD1. Trimming took 0 bases from V and 3 from J; bases not matched to a gene: 6. Germline values: CDR1 LGHNA, CDR2 YSLEER. There are 16 residues in the CDR3. CDR3 nucleotides: TGCGCCAGCAGCCAAGATTTACGGACAGGGGTCTACGAGCAGTACTTC. Residues: CASSQDLRTGVYEQYF.

The CDR3 protein is CASSSRGGWRRDEETQYF. For the CDR3, the DNA is TGTGCCAGCAGCTCTAGGGGAGGGTGGAGAAGGGACGAGGAGACCCAGTACTTC. The V call is TRBV7-2, the J call TRBJ2-5; 7 positions match TRBD2. Germline V lookup: CDR1 SGHTA, CDR2 FQGNSA. CDR3 size: 18 residues. V shed 4 bases, J shed 5 bases, and the junction held 19 bases outside the gene matches.

The chain recombines TRBV7-2 with TRBJ2-2, with D tentatively TRBD2 (5 bases). The V end was cut by 6 bases, the J end by 4 bases, with 9 bases between. The CDR3 sequence is 13 residues long. Germline V gives CDR1 SGHTA, CDR2 FQGNSA. The CDR3, as DNA: TGTGCCAGCAGTCCGGACTTCACCGGGGAGCTGTTTTTT. The encoded protein is CASSPDFTGELFF.

V gene TRBV9 combines with J gene TRBJ2-3; perhaps TRBD1 as D (6 bases). The CDR3 has 14 amino acids. Trimming shortened V by 0 bases and J by 4 bases, and 9 bases separated the two germline ends. The germline gives CDR1 SGDLS, CDR2 YYNGEE. The CDR3 DNA sequence: TGTGCCAGCAGCGTAGTGACAGGACCAGATACGCAGTATTTT. Amino acids: CASSVVTGPDTQYF.

This chain joins TRBV9 and TRBJ2-5; D not resolved. The ends were cut back, 2 bases at V and 2 bases at J, with 4 bases in the middle. The CDR3 is made up of 12 amino acids. Germline V gene sequence: CDR1 SGDLS, CDR2 YYNGEE. The CDR3 DNA sequence: TGTGCCAGCAGCGTCGCTCAAGAGACCCAGTACTTC. The encoded protein is CASSVAQETQYF.

V gene TRBV9 combines with J gene TRBJ2-3, with D uncertain. CDR3 length: 15 amino acids. V lost 2 bases to trimming and J lost 2 bases, with 12 bases between them. Germline assignment: CDR1 SGDLS and CDR2 YYNGEE. CDR3 amino acids: CASSVRASYTDTQYF. CDR3 nucleotide sequence: TGTGCCAGCAGCGTTCGGGCTAGTTACACAGATACGCAGTATTTT.

This chain links TRBV6-6 with TRBJ2-7; D tentatively fits TRBD1 or TRBD2 (5 bases each). Looked up from germline, CDR1 is MNHNY and CDR2 is SVGAGI (reference sequence). Trimming cost V 5 bases and J 3 bases, with 11 bases left between them. The CDR3 runs 13 residues. The CDR3: CASSTGLSYEQYF. The DNA of the CDR3 is TGTGCCAGCAGTACAGGACTCAGCTACGAGCAGTACTTC.

Regarding this clone: Other DNA sequences in the sample encode the same CDR3. The rearrangement links TRBV5-6 to TRBJ2-6; D might be TRBD1 (6 bases). The V end lost 1 base, the J end lost 4 bases, and 12 bases lay between the germline ends. Per germline, CDR1 SGHDT and CDR2 YYEEEE. The CDR3 extends over 16 amino acids. The DNA for the CDR3 is TGTGCCAGCAGCTTGAATCCAGGGGCCGGGGCCAACGTCCTGACTTTC. Protein sequence: CASSLNPGAGANVLTF. Together with reference TRBV5-6 and TRBJ2-6, the CDR3 gives the full variable domain: DAGVTQSPTHLIKTRGQQVTLRCSPKSGHDTVSWYQQALGQGPQFIFQYYEEEERQRGNFPDRFSGHQFPNYSSELNVNALLLGDSALYLCASSLNPGAGANVLTFGAGSRLTVL.

CDR3 nucleotides: TGTGCCATCAGACTTGCAGCGGGAGTGTCTGAGCAGTACTTC. It codes for CAIRLAAGVSEQYF. This rearrangement joins TRBV10-3 to TRBJ2-7; 8 bases match TRBD2. The CDR3 sequence is 14 residues long. CDR1 and CDR2 (germline): ENHRY, SYGVKD. Trimming took 6 bases from V and 7 from J; bases not matched to a gene: 11.

This chain links TRBV6-1 with TRBJ1-6; unclear D gene. The V and J ends lost 6 bases and 7 bases respectively, with 4 bases between them. The CDR3 sequence is 11 residues long. Germline V gives CDR1 MNHNS, CDR2 SASEGT. CDR3: CASRQNSPLHF. The CDR3 DNA follows: TGTGCCAGCAGACAAAATTCACCCCTCCACTTT.

V gene TRBV11-2 combines with J gene TRBJ1-1; a weak D match, TRBD1 (5 bases). The CDR3 loop spans 11 amino acids. Germline V CDR1 and CDR2: SGHAT, FQNNGV. V was shortened by 5 bases and J by 11 bases, with 12 bases between the two germline ends. CDR3 DNA: TGTGCCAGCAGCGGTACAGGAACGGCTTTCTTT. Translated: CASSGTGTAFF.

V gene TRBV30 combines with J gene TRBJ1-5, with 9 positions matching TRBD1. The V and J ends lost 0 bases and 3 bases, in that order; junction bases with no gene match: 12. From germline, CDR1 is GTSNPN and CDR2 SVGIG (reference sequence). The CDR3 spans 18 residues. This CDR3 is CAWSVPTRTGALNQPQHF. In DNA form, the CDR3 reads TGTGCCTGGAGTGTACCAACCAGGACAGGGGCCCTCAATCAGCCCCAGCATTTT.